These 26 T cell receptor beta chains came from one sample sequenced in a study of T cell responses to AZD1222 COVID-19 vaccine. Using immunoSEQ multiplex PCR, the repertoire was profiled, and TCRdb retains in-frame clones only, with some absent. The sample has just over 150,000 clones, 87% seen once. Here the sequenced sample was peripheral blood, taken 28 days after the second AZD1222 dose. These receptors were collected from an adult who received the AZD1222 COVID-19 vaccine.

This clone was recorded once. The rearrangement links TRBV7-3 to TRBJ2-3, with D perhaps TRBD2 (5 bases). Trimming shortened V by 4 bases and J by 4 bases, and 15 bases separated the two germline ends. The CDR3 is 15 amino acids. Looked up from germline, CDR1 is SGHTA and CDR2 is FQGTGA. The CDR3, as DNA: TGTGCCAGCAGCTCCTCGGGGAGTCAGTCAGATACGCAGTATTTT. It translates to CASSSSGSQSDTQYF.

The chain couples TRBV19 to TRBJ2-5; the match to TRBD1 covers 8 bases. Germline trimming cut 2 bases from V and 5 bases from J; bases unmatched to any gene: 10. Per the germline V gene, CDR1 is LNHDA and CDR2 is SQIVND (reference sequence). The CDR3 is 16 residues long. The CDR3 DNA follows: TGTGCCAGTAGTATATTCGCAGGGGGCCCTCGGGAGACCCAGTACTTC. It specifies CASSIFAGGPRETQYF.

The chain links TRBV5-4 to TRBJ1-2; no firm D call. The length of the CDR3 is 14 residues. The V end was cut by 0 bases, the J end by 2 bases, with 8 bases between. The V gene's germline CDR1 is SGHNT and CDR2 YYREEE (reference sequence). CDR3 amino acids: CASSLDSQNYGYTF. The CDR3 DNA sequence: TGTGCCAGCAGCTTGGACAGCCAAAACTATGGCTACACCTTC.

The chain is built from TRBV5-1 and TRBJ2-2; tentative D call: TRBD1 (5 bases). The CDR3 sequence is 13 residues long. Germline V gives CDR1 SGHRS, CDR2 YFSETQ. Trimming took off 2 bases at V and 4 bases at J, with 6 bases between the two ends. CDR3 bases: TGCGCCAGCAGCTTCGACAGCACCGGGGAGCTGTTTTTT. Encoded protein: CASSFDSTGELFF.

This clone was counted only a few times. CDR3 amino acids: CASSSLYRVQDEQYF. As DNA, the CDR3 is TGCGCCAGCAGCTCCCTTTACAGGGTACAGGACGAGCAGTACTTC. This chain links TRBV5-1 with TRBJ2-7, with a weak D call TRBD1 (6 bases). This CDR3 has 15 residues. Trimming stripped 3 bases from V and 5 bases from J, with 18 bases between. The germline V gene has CDR1 SGHRS and CDR2 YFSETQ.

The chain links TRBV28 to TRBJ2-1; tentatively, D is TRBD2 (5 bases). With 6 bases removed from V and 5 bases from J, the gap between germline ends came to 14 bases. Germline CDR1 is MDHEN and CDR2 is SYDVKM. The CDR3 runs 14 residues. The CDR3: CASSRDSGNNEQFF. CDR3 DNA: TGTGCCAGCAGCCGCGACTCGGGGAACAATGAGCAGTTCTTC.

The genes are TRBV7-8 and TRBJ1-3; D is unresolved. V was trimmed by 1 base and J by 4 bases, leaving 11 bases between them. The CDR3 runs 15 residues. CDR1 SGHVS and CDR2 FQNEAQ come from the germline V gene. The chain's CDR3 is CASSLEGSKGNTIYF. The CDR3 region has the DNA TGTGCCAGCAGCTTAGAAGGGTCGAAGGGAAACACCATATATTTT.

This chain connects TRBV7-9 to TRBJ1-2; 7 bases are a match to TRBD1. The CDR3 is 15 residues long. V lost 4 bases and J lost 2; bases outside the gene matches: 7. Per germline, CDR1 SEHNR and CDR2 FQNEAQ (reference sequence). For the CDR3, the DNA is TGTGCCAGCAGCTCTATGCAAGGGGGCAACTATGGCTACACCTTC. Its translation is CASSSMQGGNYGYTF.

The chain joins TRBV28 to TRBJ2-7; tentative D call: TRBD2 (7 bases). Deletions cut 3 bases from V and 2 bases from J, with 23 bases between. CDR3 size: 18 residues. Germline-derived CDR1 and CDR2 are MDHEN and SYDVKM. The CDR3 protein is CASSFPPGRGRFTYEQYF. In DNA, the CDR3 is TGTGCCAGCAGTTTCCCCCCCGGGCGGGGGCGCTTCACCTACGAGCAGTACTTC.

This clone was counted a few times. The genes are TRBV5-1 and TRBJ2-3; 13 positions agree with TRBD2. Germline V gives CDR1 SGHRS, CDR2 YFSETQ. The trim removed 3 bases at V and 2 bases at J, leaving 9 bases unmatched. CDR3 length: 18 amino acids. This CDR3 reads CASSSLTSGRSTTDTQYF. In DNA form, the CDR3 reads TGCGCCAGCAGCTCCCTGACTAGCGGGAGGTCAACCACAGATACGCAGTATTTT. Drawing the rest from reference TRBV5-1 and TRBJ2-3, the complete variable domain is KAGVTQTPRYLIKTRGQQVTLSCSPISGHRSVSWYQQTPGQGLQFLFEYFSETQRNKGNFPGRFSGRQFSNSRSEMNVSTLELGDSALYLCASSSLTSGRSTTDTQYFGPGTRLTVL.

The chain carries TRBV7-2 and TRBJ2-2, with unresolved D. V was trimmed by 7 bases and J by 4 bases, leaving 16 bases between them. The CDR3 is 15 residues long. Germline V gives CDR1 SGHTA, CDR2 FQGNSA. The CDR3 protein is CASNPQKSGTGELFF. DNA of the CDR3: TGTGCCAGCAACCCGCAGAAGTCGGGCACCGGGGAGCTGTTTTTT.

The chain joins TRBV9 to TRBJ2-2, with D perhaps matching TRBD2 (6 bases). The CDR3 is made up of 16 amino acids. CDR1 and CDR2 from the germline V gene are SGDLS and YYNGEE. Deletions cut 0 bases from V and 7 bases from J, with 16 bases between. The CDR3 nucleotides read TGTGCCAGCAGCGTAGTGCCCGGAGGGACCAGCGGGGAGCTGTTTTTT. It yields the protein CASSVVPGGTSGELFF.

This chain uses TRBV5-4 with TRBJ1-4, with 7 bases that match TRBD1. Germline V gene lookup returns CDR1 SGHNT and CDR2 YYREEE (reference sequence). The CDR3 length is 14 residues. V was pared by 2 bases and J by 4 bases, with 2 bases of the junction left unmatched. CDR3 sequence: CASSLQGINEKLFF. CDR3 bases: TGTGCCAGCAGCTTACAGGGGATTAATGAAAAACTGTTTTTT.

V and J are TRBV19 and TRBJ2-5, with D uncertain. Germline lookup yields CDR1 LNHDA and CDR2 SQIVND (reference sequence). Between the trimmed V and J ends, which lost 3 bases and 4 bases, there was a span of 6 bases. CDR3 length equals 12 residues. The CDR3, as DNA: TGTGCCAGTAGTATGGGCACAGAGACCCAGTACTTC. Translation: CASSMGTETQYF.

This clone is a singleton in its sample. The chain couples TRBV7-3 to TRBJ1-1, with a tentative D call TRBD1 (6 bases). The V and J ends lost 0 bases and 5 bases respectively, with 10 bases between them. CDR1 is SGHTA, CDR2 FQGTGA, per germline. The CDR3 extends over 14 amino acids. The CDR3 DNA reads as TGTGCCAGCAGCTTAACGGGGGGCTGGACTGAAGCTTTCTTT. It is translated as CASSLTGGWTEAFF.

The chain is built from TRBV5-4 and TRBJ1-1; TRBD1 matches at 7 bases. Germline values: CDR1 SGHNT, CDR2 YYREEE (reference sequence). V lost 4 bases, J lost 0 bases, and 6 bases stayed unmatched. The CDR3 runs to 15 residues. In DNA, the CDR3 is TGTGCCAGCAGCCCGGAGGGGGCCTTGAACACTGAAGCTTTCTTT. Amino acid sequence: CASSPEGALNTEAFF. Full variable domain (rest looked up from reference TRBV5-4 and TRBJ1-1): ETGVTQSPTHLIKTRGQQVTLRCSSQSGHNTVSWYQQALGQGPQFIFQYYREEENGRGNFPPRFSGLQFPNYSSELNVNALELDDSALYLCASSPEGALNTEAFFGQGTRLTVV.

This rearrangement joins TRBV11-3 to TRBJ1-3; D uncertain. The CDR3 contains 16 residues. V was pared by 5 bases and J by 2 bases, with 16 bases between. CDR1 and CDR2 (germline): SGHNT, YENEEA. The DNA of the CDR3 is TGTGCCAGCAGCGCCCCCATCGGGGTCCCTGGAAACACCATATATTTT. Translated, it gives CASSAPIGVPGNTIYF.

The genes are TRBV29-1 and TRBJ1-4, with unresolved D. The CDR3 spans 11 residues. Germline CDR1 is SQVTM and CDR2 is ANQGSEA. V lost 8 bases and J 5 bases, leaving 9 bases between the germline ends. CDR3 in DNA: TGCAGCTGTACAGACAATGAAAAACTGTTTTTT. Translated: CSCTDNEKLFF. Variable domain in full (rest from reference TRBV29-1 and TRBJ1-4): SAVISQKPSRDICQRGTSLTIQCQVDSQVTMMFWYRQQPGQSLTLIATANQGSEATYESGFVIDKFPISRPNLTFSTLTVSNMSPEDSSIYLCSCTDNEKLFFGSGTQLSVL.

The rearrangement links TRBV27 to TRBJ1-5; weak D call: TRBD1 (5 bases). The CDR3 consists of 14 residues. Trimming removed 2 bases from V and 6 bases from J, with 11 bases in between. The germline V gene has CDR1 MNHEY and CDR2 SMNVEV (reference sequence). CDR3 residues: CASSLRREGQPQHF. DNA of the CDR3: TGTGCCAGCAGTTTACGCAGGGAAGGTCAGCCCCAGCATTTT.

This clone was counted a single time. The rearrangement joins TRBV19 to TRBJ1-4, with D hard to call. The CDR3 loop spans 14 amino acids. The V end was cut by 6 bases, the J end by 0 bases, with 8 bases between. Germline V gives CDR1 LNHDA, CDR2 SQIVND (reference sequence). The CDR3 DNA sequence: TGTGCCAGTAGACGGGCAGCAACTAATGAAAAACTGTTTTTT. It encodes CASRRAATNEKLFF.

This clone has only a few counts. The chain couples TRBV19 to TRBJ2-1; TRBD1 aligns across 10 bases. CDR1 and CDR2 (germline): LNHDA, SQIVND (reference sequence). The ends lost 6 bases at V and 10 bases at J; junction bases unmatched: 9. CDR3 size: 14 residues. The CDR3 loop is CASRRDRGTGEQFF. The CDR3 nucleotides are TGTGCCAGTAGACGGGACAGGGGAACGGGAGAGCAGTTCTTC.

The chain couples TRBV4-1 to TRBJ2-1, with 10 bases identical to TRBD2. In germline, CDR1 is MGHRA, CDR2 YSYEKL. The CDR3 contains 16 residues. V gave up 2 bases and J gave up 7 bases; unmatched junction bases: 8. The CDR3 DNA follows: TGCGCCAGCAGCCAACTACTAGCGGGAAGGGTAAATGAGCAGTTCTTC. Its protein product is CASSQLLAGRVNEQFF.

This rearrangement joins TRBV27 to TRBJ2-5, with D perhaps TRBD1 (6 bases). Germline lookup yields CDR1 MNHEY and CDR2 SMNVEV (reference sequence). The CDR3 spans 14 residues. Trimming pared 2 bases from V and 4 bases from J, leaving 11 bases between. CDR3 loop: CASSLNRVLETQYF. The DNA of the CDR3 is TGTGCCAGCAGTTTAAACAGGGTCTTAGAGACCCAGTACTTC.

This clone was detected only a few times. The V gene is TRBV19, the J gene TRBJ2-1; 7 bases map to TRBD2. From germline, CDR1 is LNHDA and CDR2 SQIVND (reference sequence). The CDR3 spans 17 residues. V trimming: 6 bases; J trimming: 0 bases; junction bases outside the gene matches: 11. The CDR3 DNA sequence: TGTGCCAGTAGCAGCCTAGCGGCTATGAGCTCCTACAATGAGCAGTTCTTC. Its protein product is CASSSLAAMSSYNEQFF.

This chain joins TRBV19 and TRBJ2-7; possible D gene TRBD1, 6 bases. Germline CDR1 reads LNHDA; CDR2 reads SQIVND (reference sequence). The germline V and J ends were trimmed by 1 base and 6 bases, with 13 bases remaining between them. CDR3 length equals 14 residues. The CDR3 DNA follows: TGTGCCAGTAGTATAGGGGACACCTCCGGCGAGCAGTACTTC. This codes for CASSIGDTSGEQYF.

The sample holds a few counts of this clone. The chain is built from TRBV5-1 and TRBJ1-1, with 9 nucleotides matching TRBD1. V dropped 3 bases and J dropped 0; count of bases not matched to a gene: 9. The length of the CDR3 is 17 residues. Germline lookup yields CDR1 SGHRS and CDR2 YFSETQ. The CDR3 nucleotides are TGCGCCAGCAGCTCCGGGACAGGGACCTTTTTGAACACTGAAGCTTTCTTT. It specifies CASSSGTGTFLNTEAFF.